The sequence of this T cell receptor beta chain was determined in a study of cytomegalovirus exposure and HLA in healthy donors. Primers: 60 Vbeta forward and 13 Jbeta reverse. Only in-frame clones appear in the TCRdb table, and some are missing; sequencing was by immunoSEQ multiplex PCR. The top ten clones hold just under 3% of a sample with about 110,000 clones, approximately 80% of them seen once. CDR3 length equals 13 residues. CDR1 is SGHTA, CDR2 FQGTGA, per germline. The V end was cut by 5 bases, the J end by 6 bases, with 14 bases between. The chain carries TRBV7-3 and TRBJ2-7, with D tentatively TRBD1 (6 bases). The sequenced sample was PBMCs. The receptor's source is a woman aged 60 to 75 in good health and CMV-seropositive. The CDR3 bases are TGTGCCAGCAGCCCCCAAGGGGGATCCGAGCAGTACTTC. The encoded protein is CASSPQGGSEQYF.